This record concerns one T cell receptor (beta chain) sequence. As yet, its antigen is unknown. This sample stems from a study of radiation and T cells in renal cell carcinoma. Looking at the study overall: Nephrectomy followed 15 Gy stereotactic body radiation by 4 weeks.

Time point in this sample: baseline pretreatment blood. The sample's treatment: 15 Gy SBRT to primary tumor, nephrectomy 4 weeks later. The patient's renal cell carcinoma had clear cell pathology. Regarding the study as a whole: Top tumor clonotypes rose in blood 2 weeks post-radiation, then contracted.

Assay used: immunoSEQ multiplex PCR; TCRdb lists only in-frame clones, some missing. The data hold 130,000 to 150,000 clones, with less than 90% observed a single time. The sample was blood, taken from a patient whose treatment included radiotherapy and nephrectomy. This receptor was obtained from a woman in her 70s with renal cell carcinoma.

In DNA, the CDR3 is TGTGCCAGCAGGGGATCGGGTCAGCCCCAGCATTTT. This codes for CASRGSGQPQHF. The chain employs TRBV28 and TRBJ1-5; D gene unclear. V lost 6 bases and J lost 6, with 9 bases in between. CDR3 length: 12 amino acids. CDR1 and CDR2 from the germline V gene are MDHEN and SYDVKM.